The clone carrying this T cell receptor (beta chain) was seen at least ten times. These data originate in a study of metastatic and nonmetastatic thyroid tumors. TCRdb re-called clones from the PCR reads using MiXCR. The sample has approximately 38,000 clones, roughly 16% seen once. Before thyroid surgery, none of the patients had received any treatment. Per germline, CDR1 SGDLS and CDR2 YYNGEE. The ends were cut back, 1 base at V and 5 bases at J, with 14 bases in the middle. This CDR3 has 15 residues. Sequencing was performed on blood. The receptor was isolated from a female donor with papillary thyroid cancer or a benign thyroid nodule (not recorded which). Some clones in this sample may be carry-over from other donors' samples. The chain employs TRBV9 and TRBJ2-3; weak D call: TRBD1 (5 bases). This CDR3 reads CASSVTLQAVDTQYF. The CDR3 DNA follows: TGTGCCAGCAGCGTAACGCTACAGGCGGTAGATACGCAGTATTTT.